This T cell receptor (beta chain) was obtained from a study of blood T cell repertoires in COVID-19. For the study at large: From T cells, B-cell-depleted T cells, or PBMCs came the material, which was cDNA or gDNA.

Original processing notes: Amplification of reference gene primers was used by the study to estimate nucleated cell counts. Assay used: immunoSEQ multiplex PCR; TCRdb lists only in-frame clones, some missing. V and J calls and clone size are copied from that table; D and trimming were computed from the DNA. The table lists some 120,000 clones, approximately 85% of them singletons, with roughly 13% in the top ten. V shed 0 bases and J shed 6 bases, with 13 bases lying between them. The CDR3 covers 15 residues. Germline assignment: CDR1 MGHRA and CDR2 YSYEKL. The gene calls are TRBV4-1 and TRBJ2-3; D is unclear. Sequencing was carried out using peripheral blood. This TCR was recovered from a human donor in a cohort sampled during active COVID-19. CDR3 bases: TGCGCCAGCAGCCAAGAAGATAGACGACTTGATACGCAGTATTTT. It encodes CASSQEDRRLDTQYF.